The 18 T cell receptor beta chains listed next were all sequenced from one sample in a study of blood T cell repertoires in COVID-19. Some clones are missing from TCRdb's copy, which holds only in-frame ones; the method was immunoSEQ multiplex PCR. This table has roughly 22,000 clones, about 81% appearing once. The source material was peripheral blood. The receptors derive from a woman in her 70s with COVID-19, enrolled during active disease.

V and J are TRBV29-1 and TRBJ2-7; 10 nucleotides match TRBD2. After removal of 7 bases from V and 2 bases from J, the junction contained 11 bases not matched to a gene. The germline V gene has CDR1 SQVTM and CDR2 ANQGSEA. The CDR3 loop spans 15 amino acids. The CDR3, as DNA: TGCAGCGCGGTTCCGACTAGCGGGTCCACCTACGAGCAGTACGTC. Residues: CSAVPTSGSTYEQYV.

J is TRBJ2-3 and V is TRBV7-2; possibly TRBD2 for D (6 bases). The V and J ends lost 4 bases and 1 base respectively, with 15 bases between them. The V gene's germline CDR1 is SGHTA and CDR2 FQGNSA. This CDR3 has 16 residues. CDR3 in DNA: TGTGCCAGCAGCTGGGGGTCGGGGGTGCGCACAGATACGCAGTATTTT. As protein: CASSWGSGVRTDTQYF.

V and J are TRBV28 and TRBJ1-4; tentative D call: TRBD1 (6 bases). Germline V lookup: CDR1 MDHEN, CDR2 SYDVKM. Between the trimmed V and J ends, which lost 1 base and 4 bases, there was a span of 13 bases. The CDR3 covers 16 residues. CDR3 sequence reads: CASSLYSTGSNEKLFF. CDR3 DNA sequence: TGTGCCAGCAGTTTATATTCGACAGGCAGTAATGAAAAACTGTTTTTT.

The chain couples TRBV7-2 to TRBJ2-1, with D possibly being TRBD1 (5 bases). The CDR3 is 12 amino acids. Trimming cost V 5 bases and J 15 bases, with 17 bases left between them. The germline V gene has CDR1 SGHTA and CDR2 FQGNSA. The DNA of the CDR3 is TGTGCCAGCAGCCTCTCCCTGGTGGGGCTGTTCTTC. As protein: CASSLSLVGLFF.

The rearrangement uses TRBV29-1 and TRBJ1-2; possible D gene TRBD1, 5 bases. With 6 bases removed from V and 3 bases from J, the gap between germline ends came to 20 bases. The CDR3 covers 15 residues. The germline V gene has CDR1 SQVTM and CDR2 ANQGSEA. This CDR3 reads CSVDPGYRGDYGYTF. The CDR3 DNA reads TGCAGCGTGGACCCGGGGTATCGGGGGGACTATGGCTACACCTTC.

The chain recombines TRBV11-2 with TRBJ1-6, with D possibly TRBD1 on 5 matching bases. The CDR3 spans 14 residues. V lost 5 bases, J lost 9 bases, and 14 bases lay in between. Germline V gene data show CDR1 as SGHAT and CDR2 as FQNNGV. The CDR3 loop reads CASSMGTGASPLHF. The CDR3 region has the DNA TGTGCCAGCAGCATGGGGACTGGGGCTTCACCCCTCCACTTT.

The chain uses TRBV21-1 and TRBJ1-6; whether TRBD1, the table's D call, matches the DNA was not checked. TRBV21-1 is noted as a pseudogene. This CDR3 contains 16 residues. Written as DNA, the CDR3 is TGTGCCAGCAGCTCGGGACAGGGGTCCTATAATTCACCCCTCCACTTT. This codes for CASSSGQGSYNSPLHF.

The rearrangement uses TRBV2 and TRBJ1-6; D gene uncertain. The CDR3 has 17 residues. Trimming shortened V by 0 bases and J by 0 bases, and 9 bases separated the two germline ends. CDR1 SNHLY and CDR2 FYNNEI come from the germline V gene. CDR3 nucleotide sequence: TGTGCCAGCAGTGAAGCTGGGGAGAGCTCCTATAATTCACCCCTCCACTTT. It is translated as CASSEAGESSYNSPLHF.

The rearrangement uses TRBV7-6 and TRBJ1-6, with a possible D match to TRBD1 (6 bases). The CDR3 extends over 18 amino acids. Trimming stripped 3 bases from V and 0 bases from J, with 15 bases between. Per germline, CDR1 SGHVS and CDR2 FNYEAQ. CDR3 sequence reads: CASSLAGGLSSYNSPLHF. CDR3 DNA sequence: TGTGCCAGCAGCTTGGCCGGGGGGCTGAGCTCCTATAATTCACCCCTCCACTTT.

The rearrangement joins TRBV2 to TRBJ1-5, with D possibly TRBD1 on 5 matching bases. Germline V lookup: CDR1 SNHLY, CDR2 FYNNEI. The CDR3 spans 14 residues. With 6 bases removed from V and 7 bases from J, the gap between germline ends came to 16 bases. CDR3 DNA: TGTGCCAGCAGAAGAGTGCGGGGGGGACAGCCCCAGCATTTT. Protein product: CASRRVRGGQPQHF.

The chain is built from TRBV5-4 and TRBJ2-5, with 7 positions matching TRBD1. The ends lost 4 bases at V and 5 bases at J; junction bases unmatched: 5. CDR3 length equals 13 residues. Germline assignment: CDR1 SGHNT and CDR2 YYREEE (reference sequence). The CDR3 loop is CASSATGSETQYF. The CDR3 DNA is TGTGCCAGCAGCGCGACAGGGAGTGAGACCCAGTACTTC.

This chain links TRBV15 with TRBJ1-4, with TRBD1 matching over 10 bases. After removal of 3 bases from V and 5 bases from J, the junction contained 12 bases not matched to a gene. The CDR3 has 18 amino acids. Germline CDR1 reads LNHNV; CDR2 reads YYDKDF (reference sequence). CDR3 amino acids: CATSSRRTGGLANEKLFF. CDR3 DNA sequence: TGTGCCACCAGCAGCAGACGGACAGGGGGATTGGCGAATGAAAAACTGTTTTTT.

The rearrangement uses TRBV5-4 and TRBJ1-5; no clear D. Germline V gene sequence: CDR1 SGHNT, CDR2 YYREEE (reference sequence). The ends were cut back, 0 bases at V and 4 bases at J, with 8 bases in the middle. The CDR3 is made up of 14 amino acids. The CDR3 reads CASSLGPDNQPQHF. CDR3 nucleotide sequence: TGTGCCAGCAGCTTGGGGCCAGATAATCAGCCCCAGCATTTT.

The V call is TRBV2, the J call TRBJ2-5, with a tentative D call TRBD2 (7 bases). The CDR3 runs 16 residues. The V and J ends lost 5 bases and 1 base respectively, with 17 bases between them. Germline loops: CDR1 SNHLY, CDR2 FYNNEI. The DNA of the CDR3 is TGTGCCAGCAGTTCCCTAGGGGGAGGGTTCCAAGAGACCCAGTACTTC. It specifies CASSSLGGGFQETQYF.

The rearrangement uses TRBV5-1 and TRBJ1-1; 9 bases are shared with TRBD1. V trimming: 4 bases; J trimming: 5 bases; junction bases outside the gene matches: 6. The CDR3 loop spans 14 amino acids. Germline-derived CDR1 and CDR2 are SGHRS and YFSETQ. The CDR3 region is CASSPTGGGTEAFF. CDR3 in DNA: TGCGCCAGCAGCCCCACAGGGGGCGGGACTGAAGCTTTCTTT. Using reference TRBV5-1 and TRBJ1-1 for the parts outside the CDR3, the full variable domain is KAGVTQTPRYLIKTRGQQVTLSCSPISGHRSVSWYQQTPGQGLQFLFEYFSETQRNKGNFPGRFSGRQFSNSRSEMNVSTLELGDSALYLCASSPTGGGTEAFFGQGTRLTVV.

This clone was counted only a few times. Distinct nucleotide sequences in the sample also encode this CDR3. This rearrangement joins TRBV5-6 to TRBJ1-2; D unclear. In germline, CDR1 is SGHDT, CDR2 YYEEEE. Trimming pared 1 base from V and 4 bases from J, leaving 8 bases between. The CDR3 is 13 amino acids. The chain's CDR3 is CASSLNGLYGYTF. The CDR3 DNA sequence: TGTGCCAGCAGCTTGAACGGACTCTATGGCTACACCTTC.

V usage is TRBV14 and J usage is TRBJ1-5; no definite D call. Germline values: CDR1 SGHDN, CDR2 FVKESK. The ends were cut back, 2 bases at V and 7 bases at J, with 9 bases in the middle. The CDR3 has 13 amino acids. The CDR3 spells CASSQLDGQPQHF. As DNA, the CDR3 is TGTGCCAGCAGCCAACTCGACGGGCAGCCCCAGCATTTT. Full variable domain (missing parts from reference TRBV14 and TRBJ1-5): EAGVTQFPSHSVIEKGQTVTLRCDPISGHDNLYWYRRVMGKEIKFLLHFVKESKQDESGMPNNRFLAERTGGTYSTLKVQPAELEDSGVYFCASSQLDGQPQHFGDGTRLSIL.

J is TRBJ2-1 and V is TRBV2, with no clear D. The CDR3 spans 13 residues. Germline assignment: CDR1 SNHLY and CDR2 FYNNEI. V was clipped by 3 bases and J by 5 bases, with 8 bases between them. CDR3 protein: CASSDPYNNEQFF. Written as DNA, the CDR3 is TGTGCCAGCAGTGACCCCTATAACAATGAGCAGTTCTTC.